The T cell receptor (beta chain) under discussion was sequenced for a study of blood T cell repertoires in COVID-19. Trimming pared 9 bases from V and 2 bases from J, leaving 9 bases between. The V gene's germline CDR1 is SGDLS and CDR2 YYNGEE. The CDR3 runs to 13 residues. In the authors' methods: Quantification of nucleated cells was approximated via reference gene primer amplification. Assay used: immunoSEQ multiplex PCR; TCRdb lists only in-frame clones, some missing. The DNA gave D and trimming, while V, J and clone size come from that table. The table includes roughly 260,000 clones, roughly 90% detected once.

This receptor was obtained from a middle-aged woman who had recovered from COVID-19. The material sequenced was peripheral blood. The chain recombines TRBV9 with TRBJ2-6; D unresolved. The CDR3 loop is CATSRAGANVLTF. In DNA form, the CDR3 reads TGTGCCACCTCCCGGGCTGGGGCCAACGTCCTGACTTTC.